This T cell receptor (beta chain) emerged from a study of T cells expressing NK-cell markers. For each CDR3 protein, TCRdb gives one entry from its re-call of the 5' RACE reads, without DNA. This listing includes a few hundred thousand distinct CDR3 sequences. Germline V gene data show CDR1 as DFQATT and CDR2 as SNEGSKA (reference sequence). The CDR3 runs 18 residues. The specimen was blood T cells: a sorted CD56 or NKG2C T cell subset, CD4+ or CD8+ T cells, or bulk PBMC T cells (not recorded which). The clonotype originates from a man aged 18 to 70 in good health. The chain combines TRBV20-1 with TRBJ2-2; TCRdb's D call, TRBD2, is unchecked because there is no DNA. The CDR3 loop reads CSATRTSGGTTNTGELFF.